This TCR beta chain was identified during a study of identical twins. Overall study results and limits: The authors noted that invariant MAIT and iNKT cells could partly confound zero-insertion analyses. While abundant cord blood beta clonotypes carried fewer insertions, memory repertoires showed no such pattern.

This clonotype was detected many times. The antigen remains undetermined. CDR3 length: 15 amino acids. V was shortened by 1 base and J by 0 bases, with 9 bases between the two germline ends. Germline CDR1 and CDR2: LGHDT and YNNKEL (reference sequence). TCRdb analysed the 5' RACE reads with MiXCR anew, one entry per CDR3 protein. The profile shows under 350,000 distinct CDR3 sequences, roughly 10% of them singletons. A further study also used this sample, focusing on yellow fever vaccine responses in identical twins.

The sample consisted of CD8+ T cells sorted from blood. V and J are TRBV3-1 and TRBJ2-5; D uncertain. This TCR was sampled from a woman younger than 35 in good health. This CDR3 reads CASSQAALYQETQYF. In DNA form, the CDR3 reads TGTGCCAGCAGCCAAGCCGCCTTGTACCAAGAGACCCAGTACTTC.